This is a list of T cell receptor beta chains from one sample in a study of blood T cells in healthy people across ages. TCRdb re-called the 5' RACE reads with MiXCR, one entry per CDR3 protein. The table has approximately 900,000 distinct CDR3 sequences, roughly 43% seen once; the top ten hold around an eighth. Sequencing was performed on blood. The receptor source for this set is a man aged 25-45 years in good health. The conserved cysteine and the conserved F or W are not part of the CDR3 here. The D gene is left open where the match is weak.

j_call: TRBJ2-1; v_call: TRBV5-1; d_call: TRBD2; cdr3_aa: ASRIVAGGPHEQF
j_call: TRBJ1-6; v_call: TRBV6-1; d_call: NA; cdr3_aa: ASSEGGPYNSPLH
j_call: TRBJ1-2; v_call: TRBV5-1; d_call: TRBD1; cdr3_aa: ASSSGQGASNGYT
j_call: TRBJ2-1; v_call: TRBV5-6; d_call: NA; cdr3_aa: ASGAPYEQF
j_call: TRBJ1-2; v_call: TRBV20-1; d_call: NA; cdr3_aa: SASPRTITGYI
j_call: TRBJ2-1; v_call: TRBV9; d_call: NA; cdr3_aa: ASSVVNRDNEQF
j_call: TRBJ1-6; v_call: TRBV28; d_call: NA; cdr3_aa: ASSPLNSGSYNSPLH
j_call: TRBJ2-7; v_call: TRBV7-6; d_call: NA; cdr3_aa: ASSLVTVGTYEQY
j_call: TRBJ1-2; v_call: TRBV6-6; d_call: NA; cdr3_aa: ASSYFRGEGGYT
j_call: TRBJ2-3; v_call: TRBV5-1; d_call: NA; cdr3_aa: ASSAWRGDTDTQY
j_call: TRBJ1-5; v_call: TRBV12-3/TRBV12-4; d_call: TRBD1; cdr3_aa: ASSLGWYRGHQPQH
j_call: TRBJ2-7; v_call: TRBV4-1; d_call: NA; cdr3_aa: ASSGRDAYEQY
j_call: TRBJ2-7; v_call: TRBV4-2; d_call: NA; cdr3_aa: ASSQVGTLSYEQY
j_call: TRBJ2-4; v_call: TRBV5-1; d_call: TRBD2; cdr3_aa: ASSSTSGAKNIQY
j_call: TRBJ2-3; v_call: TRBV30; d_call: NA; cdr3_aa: AWGGSTDTQY
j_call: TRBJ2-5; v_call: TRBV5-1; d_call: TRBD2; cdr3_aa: ASSFSGGTYNEQY
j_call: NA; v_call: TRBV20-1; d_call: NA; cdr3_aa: SAPSESYEQY
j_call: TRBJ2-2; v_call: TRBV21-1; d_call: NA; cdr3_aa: ASSMSRDRRSTGELF
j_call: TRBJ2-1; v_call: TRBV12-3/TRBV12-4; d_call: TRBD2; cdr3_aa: ASSTYRDYRGSNEQF
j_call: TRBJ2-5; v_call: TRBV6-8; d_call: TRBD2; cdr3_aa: ASSRGLARYNEQY
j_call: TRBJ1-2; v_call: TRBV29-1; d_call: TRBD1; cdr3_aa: SVGGQGERRPGYT
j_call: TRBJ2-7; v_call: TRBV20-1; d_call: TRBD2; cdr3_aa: SAGPSGRIISNEQY
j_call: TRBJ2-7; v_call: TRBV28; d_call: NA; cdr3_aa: ASRTPKDNSYEQY
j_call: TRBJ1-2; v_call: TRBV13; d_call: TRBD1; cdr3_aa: ASPRGQGARRFLINYGYT
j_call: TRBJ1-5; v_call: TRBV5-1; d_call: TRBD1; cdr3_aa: ASSLGQSNQPQH
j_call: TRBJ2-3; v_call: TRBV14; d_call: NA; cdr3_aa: ASSKTPGSYTDTQY
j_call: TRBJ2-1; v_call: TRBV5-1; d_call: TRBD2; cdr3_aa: ASSSVAAGAGEQF
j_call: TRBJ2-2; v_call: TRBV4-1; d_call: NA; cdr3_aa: ASSRAPGQELF
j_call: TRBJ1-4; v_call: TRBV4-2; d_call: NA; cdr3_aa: ASSQERGGGNEKLF
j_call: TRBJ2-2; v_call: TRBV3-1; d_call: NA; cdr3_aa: ASSPFQNTGELF
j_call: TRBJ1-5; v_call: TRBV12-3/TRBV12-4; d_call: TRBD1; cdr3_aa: ASSYGDRGGDQPQH
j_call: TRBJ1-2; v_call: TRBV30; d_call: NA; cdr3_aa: AWREGVYGYT